This TCR beta chain derives from a study of blood T cell repertoires in COVID-19. Study-level information: Sites across the United States, Italy and Spain contributed samples from acute and convalescent COVID-19. The analysed material was cDNA or gDNA that came from T cells, B-cell-depleted T cells, or PBMCs.

In the study's own analysis: The authors estimated nucleated cell counts from reference gene primer amplification. Assay: immunoSEQ multiplex PCR; the TCRdb copy retains only in-frame clones and omits some. D and trimming come from the DNA, and the V and J calls and clone size come from that table. Altogether under 250,000 clones are present, 83% being singletons, with the ten largest covering roughly 5%. V gave up 6 bases and J gave up 1 base; unmatched junction bases: 18. CDR1 DFQATT and CDR2 SNEGSKA come from the germline V gene (reference sequence). This CDR3 has 18 amino acids. The gene calls are TRBV20-1 and TRBJ2-5; 9 bases are shared with TRBD2. The sample taken for sequencing was peripheral blood. The TCR comes from a human donor in a cohort sampled during active COVID-19. The CDR3 region has the DNA TGCAGTGCCAGTGGGATAGTGGCTAGCGGGAAACTCCAAGAGACCCAGTACTTC. Its protein is CSASGIVASGKLQETQYF.